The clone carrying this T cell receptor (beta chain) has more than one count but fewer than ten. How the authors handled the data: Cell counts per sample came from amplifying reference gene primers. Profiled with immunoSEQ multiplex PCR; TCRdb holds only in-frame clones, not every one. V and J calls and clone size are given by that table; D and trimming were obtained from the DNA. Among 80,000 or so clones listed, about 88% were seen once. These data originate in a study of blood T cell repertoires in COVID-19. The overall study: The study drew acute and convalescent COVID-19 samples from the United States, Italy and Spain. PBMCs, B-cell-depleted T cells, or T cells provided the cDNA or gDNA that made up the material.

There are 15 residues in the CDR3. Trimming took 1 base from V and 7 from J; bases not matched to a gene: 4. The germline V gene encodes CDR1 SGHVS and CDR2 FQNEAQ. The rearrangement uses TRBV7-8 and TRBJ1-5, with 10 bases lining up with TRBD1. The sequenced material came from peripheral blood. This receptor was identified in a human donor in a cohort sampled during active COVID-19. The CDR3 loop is CASSLGQGAGQPQHF. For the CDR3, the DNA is TGTGCCAGCAGCTTAGGACAGGGGGCAGGACAGCCCCAGCATTTT.